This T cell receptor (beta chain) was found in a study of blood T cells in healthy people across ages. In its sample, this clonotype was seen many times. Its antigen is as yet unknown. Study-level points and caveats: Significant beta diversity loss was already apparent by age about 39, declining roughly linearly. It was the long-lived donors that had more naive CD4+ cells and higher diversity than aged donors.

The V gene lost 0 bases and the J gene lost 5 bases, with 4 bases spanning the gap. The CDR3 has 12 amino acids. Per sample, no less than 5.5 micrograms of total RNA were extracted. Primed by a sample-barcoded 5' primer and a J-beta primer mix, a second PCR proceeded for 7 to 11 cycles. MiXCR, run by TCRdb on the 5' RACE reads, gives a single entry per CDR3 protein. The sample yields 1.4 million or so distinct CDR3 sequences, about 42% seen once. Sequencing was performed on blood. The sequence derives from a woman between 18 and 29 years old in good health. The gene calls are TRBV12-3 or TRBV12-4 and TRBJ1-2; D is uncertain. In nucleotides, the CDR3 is TGTGCCAGCAGTTTAGCCGCTTATGGCTACACCTTC. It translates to CASSLAAYGYTF.